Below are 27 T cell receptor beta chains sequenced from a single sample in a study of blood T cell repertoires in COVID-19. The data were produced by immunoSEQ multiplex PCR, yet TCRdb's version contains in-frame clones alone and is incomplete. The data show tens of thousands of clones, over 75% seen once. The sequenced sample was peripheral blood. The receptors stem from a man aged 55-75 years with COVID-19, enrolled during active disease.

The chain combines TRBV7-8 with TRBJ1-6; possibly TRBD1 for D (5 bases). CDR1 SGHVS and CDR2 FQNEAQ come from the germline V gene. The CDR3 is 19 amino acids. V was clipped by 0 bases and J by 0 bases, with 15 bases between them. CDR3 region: CASSLASRQSISYNSPLHF. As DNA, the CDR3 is TGTGCCAGCAGCTTAGCGTCCAGACAGTCCATCTCCTATAATTCACCCCTCCACTTT.

CDR3 bases: TGTGCCAGCAGCTCGCCTAGTGCCGGGGAGCTGTTTTTT. Encoded protein: CASSSPSAGELFF. The rearrangement links TRBV7-2 to TRBJ2-2; D unclear. This CDR3 has 13 residues. The V and J ends lost 4 bases and 6 bases respectively, with 9 bases between them. Germline CDR1 reads SGHTA; CDR2 reads FQGNSA.

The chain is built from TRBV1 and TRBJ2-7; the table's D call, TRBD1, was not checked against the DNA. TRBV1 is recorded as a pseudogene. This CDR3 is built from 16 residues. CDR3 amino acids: CTSSQEFSGTEYEQYF. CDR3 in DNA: TGCACCAGCAGCCAAGAGTTTTCAGGGACAGAATACGAGCAGTACTTC.

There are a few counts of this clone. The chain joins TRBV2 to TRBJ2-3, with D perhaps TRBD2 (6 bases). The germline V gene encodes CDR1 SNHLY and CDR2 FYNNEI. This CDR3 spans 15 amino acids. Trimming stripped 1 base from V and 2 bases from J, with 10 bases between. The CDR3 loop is CASSEGDLPTDTQYF. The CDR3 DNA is TGTGCCAGCAGTGAAGGGGACTTGCCCACAGATACGCAGTATTTT.

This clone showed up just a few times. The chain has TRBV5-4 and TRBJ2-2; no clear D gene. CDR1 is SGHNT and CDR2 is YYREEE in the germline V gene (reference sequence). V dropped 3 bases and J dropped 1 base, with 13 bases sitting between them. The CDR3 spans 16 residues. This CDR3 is CASSSYKPLNTGELFF. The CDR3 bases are TGTGCCAGCAGCTCGTACAAACCCTTGAACACCGGGGAGCTGTTTTTT.

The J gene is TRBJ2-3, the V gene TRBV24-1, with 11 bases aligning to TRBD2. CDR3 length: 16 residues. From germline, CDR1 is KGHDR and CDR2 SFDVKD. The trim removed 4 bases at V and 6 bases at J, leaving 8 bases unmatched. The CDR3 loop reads CATSDPASGGQDTQYF. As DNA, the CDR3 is TGTGCCACCAGTGACCCAGCTAGCGGGGGGCAGGATACGCAGTATTTT.

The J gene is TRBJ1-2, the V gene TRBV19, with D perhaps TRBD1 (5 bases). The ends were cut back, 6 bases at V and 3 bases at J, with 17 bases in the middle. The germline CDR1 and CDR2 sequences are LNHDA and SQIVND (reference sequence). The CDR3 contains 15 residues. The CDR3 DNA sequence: TGTGCCAGTAGGAACCGAGCAGGGAAGGACTATGGCTACACCTTC. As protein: CASRNRAGKDYGYTF.

CDR3: CASSPGTAALEQYF. For the CDR3, the DNA is TGTGCCAGCAGTCCAGGGACAGCGGCGCTCGAGCAGTACTTC. The chain uses TRBV6-5 and TRBJ2-7, with 7 nucleotides matching TRBD1. Germline V CDR1 and CDR2: MNHEY, SVGAGI. This CDR3 has 14 amino acids. With 5 bases clipped from V and 6 bases from J, the junction kept 10 bases outside the gene matches.

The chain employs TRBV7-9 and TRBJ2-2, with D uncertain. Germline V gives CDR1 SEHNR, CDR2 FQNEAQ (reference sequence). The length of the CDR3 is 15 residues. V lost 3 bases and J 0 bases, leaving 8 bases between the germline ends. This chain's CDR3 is CASSFGVSNTGELFF. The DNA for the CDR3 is TGTGCCAGCAGCTTCGGAGTTTCGAACACCGGGGAGCTGTTTTTT. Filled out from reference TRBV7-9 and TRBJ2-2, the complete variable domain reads DTGVSQNPRHKITKRGQNVTFRCDPISEHNRLYWYRQTLGQGPEFLTYFQNEAQLEKSRLLSDRFSAERPKGSFSTLEIQRTEQGDSAMYLCASSFGVSNTGELFFGEGSRLTVL.

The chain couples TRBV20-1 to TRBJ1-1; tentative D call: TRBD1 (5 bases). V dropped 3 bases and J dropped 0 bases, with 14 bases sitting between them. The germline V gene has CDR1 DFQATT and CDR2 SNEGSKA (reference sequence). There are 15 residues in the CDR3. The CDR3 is CSASLSGLMNTEAFF. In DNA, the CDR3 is TGCAGTGCTAGTTTATCGGGACTGATGAACACTGAAGCTTTCTTT.

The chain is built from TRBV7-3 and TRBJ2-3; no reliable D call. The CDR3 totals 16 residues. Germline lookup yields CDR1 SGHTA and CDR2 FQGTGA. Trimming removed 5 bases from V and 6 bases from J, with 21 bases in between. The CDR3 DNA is TGTGCCAGCAGCAAAACCAACAGCCACCTAATGGATACGCAGTATTTT. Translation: CASSKTNSHLMDTQYF. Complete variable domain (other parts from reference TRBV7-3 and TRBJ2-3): GAGVSQTPSNKVTEKGKYVELRCDPISGHTALYWYRQSLGQGPEFLIYFQGTGAADDSGLPNDRFFAVRPEGSVSTLKIQRTERGDSAVYLCASSKTNSHLMDTQYFGPGTRLTVL.

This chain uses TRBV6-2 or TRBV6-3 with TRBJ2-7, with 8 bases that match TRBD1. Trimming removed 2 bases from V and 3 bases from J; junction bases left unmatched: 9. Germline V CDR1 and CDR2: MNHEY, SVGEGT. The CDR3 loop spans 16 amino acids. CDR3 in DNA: TGTGCCAGCAGTTACGCCGGGACAGGCATATACTACGAGCAGTACTTC. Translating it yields CASSYAGTGIYYEQYF.

The CDR3 DNA reads as TGTGCCAGCAGTGACTTAGCTCGAGAGCAGTTCTTC. This sequence encodes CASSDLAREQFF. The chain employs TRBV2 and TRBJ2-1, with D unresolved. V lost 3 bases to trimming and J lost 10 bases, with 10 bases between them. This CDR3 is 12 amino acids long. Looked up from germline, CDR1 is SNHLY and CDR2 is FYNNEI. Full variable domain (rest looked up from reference TRBV2 and TRBJ2-1): EPEVTQTPSHQVTQMGQEVILRCVPISNHLYFYWYRQILGQKVEFLVSFYNNEISEKSEIFDDQFSVERPDGSNFTLKIRSTKLEDSAMYFCASSDLAREQFFGPGTRLTVL.

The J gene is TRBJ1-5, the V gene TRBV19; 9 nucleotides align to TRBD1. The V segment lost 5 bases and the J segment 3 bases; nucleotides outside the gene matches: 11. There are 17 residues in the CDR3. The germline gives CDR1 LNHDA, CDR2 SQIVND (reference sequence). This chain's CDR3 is CASSGRPGQGDNQPQHF. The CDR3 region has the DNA TGTGCCAGTAGTGGGAGACCGGGACAGGGAGACAATCAGCCCCAGCATTTT. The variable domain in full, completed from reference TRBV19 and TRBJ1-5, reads DGGITQSPKYLFRKEGQNVTLSCEQNLNHDAMYWYRQDPGQGLRLIYYSQIVNDFQKGDIAEGYSVSREKKESFPLTVTSAQKNPTAFYLCASSGRPGQGDNQPQHFGDGTRLSIL.

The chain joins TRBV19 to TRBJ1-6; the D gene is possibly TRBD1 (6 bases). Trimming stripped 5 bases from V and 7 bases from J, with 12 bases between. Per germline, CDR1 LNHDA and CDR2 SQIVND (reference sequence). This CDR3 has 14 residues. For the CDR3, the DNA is TGTGCCAGTAGTGGCGGTAGGGGGAATTCACCCCTCCACTTT. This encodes CASSGGRGNSPLHF.

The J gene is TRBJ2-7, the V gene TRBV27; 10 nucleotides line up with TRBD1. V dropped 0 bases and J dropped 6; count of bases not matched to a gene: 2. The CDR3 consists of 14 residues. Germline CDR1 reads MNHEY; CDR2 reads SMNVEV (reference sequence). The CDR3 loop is CASSLSTGGTEQYF. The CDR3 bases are TGTGCCAGCAGTTTATCGACAGGGGGCACCGAGCAGTACTTC.

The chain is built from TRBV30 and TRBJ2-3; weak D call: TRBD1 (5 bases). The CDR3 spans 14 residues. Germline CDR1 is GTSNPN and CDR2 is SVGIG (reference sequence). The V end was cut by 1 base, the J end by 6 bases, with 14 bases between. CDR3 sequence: CAWSDGQGFDTQYF. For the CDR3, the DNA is TGTGCCTGGAGTGATGGGCAGGGTTTCGATACGCAGTATTTT.

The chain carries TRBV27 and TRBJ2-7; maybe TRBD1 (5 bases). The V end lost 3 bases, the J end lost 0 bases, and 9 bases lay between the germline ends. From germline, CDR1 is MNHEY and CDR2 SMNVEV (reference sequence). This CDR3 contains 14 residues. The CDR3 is CASSFSDNSYEQYF. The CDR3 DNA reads TGTGCCAGCAGTTTCTCGGACAACTCCTACGAGCAGTACTTC.

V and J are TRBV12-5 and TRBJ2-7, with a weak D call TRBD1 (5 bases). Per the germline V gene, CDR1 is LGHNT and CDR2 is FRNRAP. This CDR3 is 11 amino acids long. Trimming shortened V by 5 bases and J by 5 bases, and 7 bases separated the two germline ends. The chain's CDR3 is CASGPRDEQYF. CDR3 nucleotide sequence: TGTGCTAGTGGTCCCAGGGACGAGCAGTACTTC.

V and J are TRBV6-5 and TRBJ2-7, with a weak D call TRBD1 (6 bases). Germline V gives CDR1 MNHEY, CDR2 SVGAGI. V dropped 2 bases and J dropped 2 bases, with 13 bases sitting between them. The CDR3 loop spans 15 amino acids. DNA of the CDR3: TGTGCCAGCAGTTACGGGGGCGGTGGGGCCTACGAGCAGTACTTC. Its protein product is CASSYGGGGAYEQYF.

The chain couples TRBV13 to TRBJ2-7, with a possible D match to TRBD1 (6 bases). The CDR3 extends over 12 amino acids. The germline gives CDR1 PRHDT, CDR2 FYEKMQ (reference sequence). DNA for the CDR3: TGTGCCAGCAGCTTAGTCAGGGGCAGCGTGGTGGTC. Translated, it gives CASSLVRGSVVV.

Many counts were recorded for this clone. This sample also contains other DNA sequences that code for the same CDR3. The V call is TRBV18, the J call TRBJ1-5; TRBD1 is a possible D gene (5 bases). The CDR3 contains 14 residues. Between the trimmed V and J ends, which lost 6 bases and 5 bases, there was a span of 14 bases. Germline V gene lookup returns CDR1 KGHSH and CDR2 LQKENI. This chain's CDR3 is CASSLTGGDQPQHF. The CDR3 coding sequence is TGTGCCAGCTCGCTAACGGGGGGGGATCAGCCCCAGCATTTT.

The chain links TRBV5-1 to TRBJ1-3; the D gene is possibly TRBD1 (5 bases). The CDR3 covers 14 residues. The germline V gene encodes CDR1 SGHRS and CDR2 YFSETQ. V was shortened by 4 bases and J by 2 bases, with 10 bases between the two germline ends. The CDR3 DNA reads TGCGCCAGCAGCCCGACAGCGACTGGAAACACCATATATTTT. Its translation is CASSPTATGNTIYF.

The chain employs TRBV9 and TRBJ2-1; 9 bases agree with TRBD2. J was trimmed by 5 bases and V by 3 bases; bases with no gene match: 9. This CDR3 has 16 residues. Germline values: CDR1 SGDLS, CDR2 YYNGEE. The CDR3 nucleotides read TGTGCCAGCAGCGATCCCAATAGCGGGAGAGACAATGAGCAGTTCTTC. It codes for CASSDPNSGRDNEQFF. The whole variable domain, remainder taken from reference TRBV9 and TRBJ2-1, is DSGVTQTPKHLITATGQRVTLRCSPRSGDLSVYWYQQSLDQGLQFLIQYYNGEERAKGNILERFSAQQFPDLHSELNLSSLELGDSALYFCASSDPNSGRDNEQFFGPGTRLTVL.

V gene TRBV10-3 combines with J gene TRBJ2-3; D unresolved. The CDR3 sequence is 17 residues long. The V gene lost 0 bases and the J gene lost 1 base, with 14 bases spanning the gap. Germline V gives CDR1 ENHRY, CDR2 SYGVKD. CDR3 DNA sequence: TGTGCCATCAGTGAGTCGGTGCAGTTCGCTGGCACAGATACGCAGTATTTT. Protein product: CAISESVQFAGTDTQYF.

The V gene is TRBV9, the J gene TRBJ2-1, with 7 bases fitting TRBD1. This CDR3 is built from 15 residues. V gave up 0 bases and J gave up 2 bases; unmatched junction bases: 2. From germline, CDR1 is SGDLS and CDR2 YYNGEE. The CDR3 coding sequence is TGTGCCAGCAGCGTAGGGGGACAGACCTACAATGAGCAGTTCTTC. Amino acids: CASSVGGQTYNEQFF.

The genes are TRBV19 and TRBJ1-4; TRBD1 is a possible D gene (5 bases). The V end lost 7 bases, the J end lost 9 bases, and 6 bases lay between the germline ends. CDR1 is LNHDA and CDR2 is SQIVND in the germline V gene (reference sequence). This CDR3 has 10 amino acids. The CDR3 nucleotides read TGTGCCAGTATGGACAAAAAACTGTTTTTT. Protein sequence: CASMDKKLFF. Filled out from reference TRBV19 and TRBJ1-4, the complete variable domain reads DGGITQSPKYLFRKEGQNVTLSCEQNLNHDAMYWYRQDPGQGLRLIYYSQIVNDFQKGDIAEGYSVSREKKESFPLTVTSAQKNPTAFYLCASMDKKLFFGSGTQLSVL.